The rows below give T cell receptor beta chains drawn from one sample of a study of PD-1 blockade in classical Hodgkin lymphoma. Assay: immunoSEQ multiplex PCR; the TCRdb copy retains only in-frame clones and omits some. The data contain more than 30,000 clones, about 85% of them singletons. Sequencing used CD4+ T cells from blood. These receptors originate from a human donor with classical Hodgkin lymphoma. Each CDR3 is given with its conserved first and last residue. Each record gives: V gene, D gene, J gene, clone size, CDR3 DNA, CDR3 protein. D genes are given only for firm matches. Only part of the rows carry a size: once, few, many, or a class if the clone is expanded.

>TRBV7-3|NA|TRBJ1-3|NA
TGTGCCAGCAGCTCAGCCGGGGGGGCTGGAAACACCATATATTTT
CASSSAGGAGNTIYF
>TRBV10-3|NA|TRBJ1-2|few
TGTGCCATCCCCCGAGTACCGGGGAACTATGGCTACACCTTC
CAIPRVPGNYGYTF
>TRBV27|NA|TRBJ1-3|NA
TGTGCCAGCAGCTCTAGGGCTTCAGGAAACACCATATATTTT
CASSSRASGNTIYF
>TRBV5-1|NA|TRBJ1-2|NA
TGCGCCAGCAGCTTGGAGGCAGGGAATAACTATGGCTACACCTTC
CASSLEAGNNYGYTF
>TRBV19|TRBD1|TRBJ1-5|NA
TGTGCCAGTAGTATCGACAGGGGGTACAATCAGCCCCAGCATTTT
CASSIDRGYNQPQHF
>TRBV5-1|TRBD2|TRBJ2-2|NA
TGCGCCAGCACTACCACTAGCGTCGCGAACACCGGGGAGCTGTTTTTT
CASTTTSVANTGELFF
>TRBV5-1|TRBD1|TRBJ2-1|once
TGCGCCAGCAGCTTGGGGGCAGGGGGCCTCGATGAGCAGTTCTTC
CASSLGAGGLDEQFF
>TRBV19|NA|TRBJ1-3|NA
TGTGCCAGTAGTATCTGGAGGAGCTCTGGAAACACCATATATTTT
CASSIWRSSGNTIYF
>TRBV29-1|TRBD2|TRBJ2-3|NA
TGCAGCGTTGAGCTAGCGGGAAGTTCGGATACGCAGTATTTT
CSVELAGSSDTQYF
>TRBV29-1|TRBD1|TRBJ1-1|NA
TGCAGCGTTATGACCGGGACAGCGAACACTGAAGCTTTCTTT
CSVMTGTANTEAFF
>TRBV19|NA|TRBJ2-1|NA
TGTGCCACCTTGAGTCGGGGTGAGCAGTTCTTC
CATLSRGEQFF
>TRBV29-1|TRBD2|TRBJ2-3|NA
TGCAGCGTGTCCGTCGGGGGGGGCATGGATACGCAGTATTTT
CSVSVGGGMDTQYF
>TRBV12-5|TRBD1|TRBJ1-1|few
TGTGCTAGTGGCCCCGGGACAGGGGGCACTGAAGCTTTCTTT
CASGPGTGGTEAFF
>TRBV28|TRBD2|TRBJ2-2|NA
TGTGCCTGCGGGGGGAGCCCGAACACCGGGGAGCTGTTTTTT
CACGGSPNTGELFF
>TRBV11-2|NA|TRBJ2-3|NA
TGTGCCAGCAGCTTACGGCTTCATGAAGATACGCAGTATTTT
CASSLRLHEDTQYF
>TRBV28|NA|TRBJ1-2|NA
TGTGCCAGCAGTCGACCGGGCCAAGGATCCATCTATGGCTACACCTTC
CASSRPGQGSIYGYTF
>TRBV20-1|NA|TRBJ2-7|NA
TGCAGTGCTAGTTCCCTCCGCGAGCAGTACTTC
CSASSLREQYF
>TRBV6-1|NA|TRBJ2-2|NA
TGTGCCAGCAGTGACGGGATGACGAACACCGGGGAGCTGTTTTTT
CASSDGMTNTGELFF
>TRBV28|NA|TRBJ1-2|few
TGTGCCTCCGGCGAGGGTAACTATGGCTACACCTTC
CASGEGNYGYTF
>TRBV4-2|TRBD1|TRBJ1-2|few
TGTGCCAGCAGCCAAGGGAACAGGGGGCAAGGCTATGGCTACACCTTC
CASSQGNRGQGYGYTF
>TRBV28|TRBD1|TRBJ1-1|NA
TGTGCCAGCAGTCCAGGGGACAGGGGGACGGCTGAAGCTTTCTTT
CASSPGDRGTAEAFF
>TRBV7-9|NA|TRBJ2-3|NA
TGTGCCAGCAGCTTAGCGTTGGGTAGCACAGATACGCAGTATTTT
CASSLALGSTDTQYF
>TRBV7-3|TRBD1|TRBJ2-1|NA
TGTGCCAGCAGCCAGGGAGTGGGCAGGGGGCAGAACAATGAGCAGTTCTTC
CASSQGVGRGQNNEQFF
>TRBV7-6|TRBD2|TRBJ2-3|NA
TGTGCCAGCAGCCCCTCCCCCTCTAGCGGGAAGACAGATACGCAGTATTTT
CASSPSPSSGKTDTQYF
>TRBV5-6|TRBD1|TRBJ2-1|NA
TGTGCCAGCAGCTTGCCAGGGGGCTTCGGTGAGCAGTTCTTC
CASSLPGGFGEQFF
>TRBV11-3|TRBD2|TRBJ2-3|NA
TGTGCCAGCAGCCTGGGGACTAGCGGGAGGGACACAGATACGCAGTATTTT
CASSLGTSGRDTDTQYF
>TRBV6-1|TRBD1|TRBJ1-4|NA
TGTGCCAGCCGGGACAGTAATGAAAAACTGTTTTTT
CASRDSNEKLFF
>TRBV27|TRBD1|TRBJ1-5|NA
TGTGCCAGCAGGAGACAGGGGAGTGGCAATCAGCCCCAGCATTTT
CASRRQGSGNQPQHF
>TRBV9|NA|TRBJ1-5|NA
TGTGCCAGCAGGTCTAGGGGTACCCAGCCCCAGCATTTT
CASRSRGTQPQHF
>TRBV5-1|NA|TRBJ2-1|NA
TGCGCCAGCAGCTCCCGGGATTGGAGGCATGAGCAGTTCTTC
CASSSRDWRHEQFF
>TRBV25-1|NA|TRBJ1-1|NA
TGTGCCAGCGAGGATGATAACACTGAAGCTTTCTTT
CASEDDNTEAFF
>TRBV5-1|NA|TRBJ1-4|NA
TGCGCCAGCAGCTTGAGGTCGGAAGGGGGGGAAAAACTGTTTTTT
CASSLRSEGGEKLFF
>TRBV28|TRBD1|TRBJ1-2|NA
TGTGCCAGCAGTTTTCCGGGGACAGTATATGGCTACACCTTC
CASSFPGTVYGYTF
>TRBV2|NA|TRBJ2-7|NA
TGTGCCAGCAGCGCTGGACAGTCCTTCTCCTACGAGCAGTACTTC
CASSAGQSFSYEQYF
>TRBV28|NA|TRBJ2-1|NA
TGTGCCAGCAGTTTTCTTCAGAGGGGTCCGTTCTTC
CASSFLQRGPFF
>TRBV5-1|NA|TRBJ2-5|NA
TGCGCCAGCAGCTCCGGGACGGTACAAGAGACCCAGTACTTC
CASSSGTVQETQYF
>TRBV7-8|NA|TRBJ1-5|NA
TGTGCCAGCAGCCTAAAAGGGGCAGCCTTAGTCAATCAGCCCCAGCATTTT
CASSLKGAALVNQPQHF
>TRBV5-6|TRBD2|TRBJ2-5|NA
TGTGCCAGCAGCTTGACTAGCGGGAGGATTCGGGAGACCCAGTACTTC
CASSLTSGRIRETQYF
>TRBV11-2|TRBD2|TRBJ2-1|NA
TGTGCCAGCAGCCCTAGGGGCCGGACTAGCGGGTACAATGAGCAGTTCTTC
CASSPRGRTSGYNEQFF
>TRBV28|NA|TRBJ2-1|NA
TGTGCCAGCATCCCTTCCGGGAGCGGGTCATGGAATGAGCAGTTCTTC
CASIPSGSGSWNEQFF
>TRBV7-2|NA|TRBJ1-1|NA
TGTGCCAGCAGCCTCCGGGGAGGGATGAACACTGAAGCTTTCTTT
CASSLRGGMNTEAFF
>TRBV19|NA|TRBJ2-1|NA
TGTGCCAGTAGTATAACCGCGACTCGTCAGTTCTTC
CASSITATRQFF
>TRBV18|NA|TRBJ2-5|NA
TGTGCCAGCCGCGGGACAGCAAGAGAGACCCAGTACTTC
CASRGTARETQYF
>TRBV7-9|TRBD1|TRBJ1-2|NA
TGTGCCAGCAGCTATCAGGAGGGACAGGGGAAGTATGGCTACACCTTC
CASSYQEGQGKYGYTF
>TRBV5-6|NA|TRBJ1-2|few
TGTGCCAGCAGCTCCGGACAGCCCTATGGCTACACCTTC
CASSSGQPYGYTF
>TRBV9|NA|TRBJ2-5|once
TGTGCCAGCAGCGTAGAGTCCGGGGTGGAGACCCAGTACTTC
CASSVESGVETQYF
>TRBV9|NA|TRBJ2-7|NA
TGTGCCAGCAGCGCCTCCCCCGACCCCTACTACGAGCAGTACTTC
CASSASPDPYYEQYF
>TRBV18|NA|TRBJ2-1|once
TGTGCCAGCTCACCGGGCTACAATGAGCAGTTCTTC
CASSPGYNEQFF
>TRBV7-6|NA|TRBJ1-1|NA
TGTGCCAGCAGCCTCCGTGTGGGAGGGAACACTGAAGCTTTCTTT
CASSLRVGGNTEAFF
>TRBV19|TRBD1|TRBJ1-2|once
TGTGCCAGTAGTCTACCGGGACAGGGGCGCTATGGCTACACCTTC
CASSLPGQGRYGYTF
>TRBV6-6|NA|TRBJ2-7|NA
TGTGCCAGCAGTTGGGGACGGAATTCCTACGAGCAGTACTTC
CASSWGRNSYEQYF
>TRBV28|NA|TRBJ1-2|once
TGTGCCAGCAGGTCGGCTACTAACTATGGCTACACCTTC
CASRSATNYGYTF
>TRBV27|NA|TRBJ2-7|NA
TGTGCCAGCAGTTTTATGAAGGGCGGAGGGGGCTCCTACGAGCAGTACTTC
CASSFMKGGGGSYEQYF
>TRBV25-1|NA|TRBJ1-2|NA
TGTGCCAGCAGTGCCACGGGCGAATCCTATGGCTACACCTTC
CASSATGESYGYTF